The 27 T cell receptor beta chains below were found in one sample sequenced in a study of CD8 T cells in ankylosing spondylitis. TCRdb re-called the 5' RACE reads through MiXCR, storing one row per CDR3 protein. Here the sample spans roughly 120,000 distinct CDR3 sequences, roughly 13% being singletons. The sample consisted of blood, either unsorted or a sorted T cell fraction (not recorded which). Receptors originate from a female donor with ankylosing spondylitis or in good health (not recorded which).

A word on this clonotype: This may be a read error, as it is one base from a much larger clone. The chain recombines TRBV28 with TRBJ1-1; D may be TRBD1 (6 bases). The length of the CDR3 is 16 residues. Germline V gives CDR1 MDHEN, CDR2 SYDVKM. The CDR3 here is CAGSEGGGKWNTEAFF. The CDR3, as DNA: TGTGCCGGCAGCGAAGGGGGGGGGAAGTGGAACACTGAAGCTTTCTTT.

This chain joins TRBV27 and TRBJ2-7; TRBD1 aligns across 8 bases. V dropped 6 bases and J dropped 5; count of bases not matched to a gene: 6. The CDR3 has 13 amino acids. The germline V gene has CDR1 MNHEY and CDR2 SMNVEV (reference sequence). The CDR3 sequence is CASRRTGTHEQYF. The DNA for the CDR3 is TGTGCCAGCAGACGGACAGGGACCCACGAGCAGTACTTC.

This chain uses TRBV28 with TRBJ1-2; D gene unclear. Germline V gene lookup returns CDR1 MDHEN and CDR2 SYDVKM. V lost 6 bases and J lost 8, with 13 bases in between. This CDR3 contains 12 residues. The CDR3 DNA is TGTGCCAGCAGCCAAGACAAGCGCGGCTACACCTTC. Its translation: CASSQDKRGYTF.

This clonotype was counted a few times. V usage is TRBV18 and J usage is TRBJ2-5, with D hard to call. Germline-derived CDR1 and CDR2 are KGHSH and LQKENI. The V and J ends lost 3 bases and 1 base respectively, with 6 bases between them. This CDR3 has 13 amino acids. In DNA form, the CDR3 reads TGTGCCAGCTCACCGGCAATCCAAGAGACCCAGTACTTC. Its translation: CASSPAIQETQYF.

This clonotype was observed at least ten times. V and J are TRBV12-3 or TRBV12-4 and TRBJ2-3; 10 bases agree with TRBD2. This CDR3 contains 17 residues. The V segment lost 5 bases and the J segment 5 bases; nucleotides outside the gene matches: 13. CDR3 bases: TGTGCCAGCAGTCTAAAAAGTAGCGGGAGGAATAGAGATACGCAGTATTTT. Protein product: CASSLKSSGRNRDTQYF.

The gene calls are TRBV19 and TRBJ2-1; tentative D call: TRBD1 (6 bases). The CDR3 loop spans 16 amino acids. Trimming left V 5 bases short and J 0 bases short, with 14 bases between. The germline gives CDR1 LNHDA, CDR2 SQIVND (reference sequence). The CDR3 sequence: CASSLGTPGSYNEQFF. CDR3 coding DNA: TGTGCCAGTAGTCTGGGGACACCCGGCTCCTACAATGAGCAGTTCTTC.

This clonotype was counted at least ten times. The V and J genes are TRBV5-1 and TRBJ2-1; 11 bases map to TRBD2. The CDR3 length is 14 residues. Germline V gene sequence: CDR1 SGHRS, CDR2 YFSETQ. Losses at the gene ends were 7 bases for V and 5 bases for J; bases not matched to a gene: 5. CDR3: CASGAGLADNEQFF. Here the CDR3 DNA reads TGCGCCAGCGGTGCGGGACTAGCGGACAATGAGCAGTTCTTC. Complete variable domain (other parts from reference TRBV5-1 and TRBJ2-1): KAGVTQTPRYLIKTRGQQVTLSCSPISGHRSVSWYQQTPGQGLQFLFEYFSETQRNKGNFPGRFSGRQFSNSRSEMNVSTLELGDSALYLCASGAGLADNEQFFGPGTRLTVL.

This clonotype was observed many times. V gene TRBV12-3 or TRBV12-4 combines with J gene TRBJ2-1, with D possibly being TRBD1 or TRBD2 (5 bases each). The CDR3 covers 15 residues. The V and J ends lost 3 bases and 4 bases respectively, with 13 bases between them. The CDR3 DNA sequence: TGTGCCAGCAGTTTGAGGGGCGGAGGATACAATGAGCAGTTCTTC. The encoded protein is CASSLRGGGYNEQFF.

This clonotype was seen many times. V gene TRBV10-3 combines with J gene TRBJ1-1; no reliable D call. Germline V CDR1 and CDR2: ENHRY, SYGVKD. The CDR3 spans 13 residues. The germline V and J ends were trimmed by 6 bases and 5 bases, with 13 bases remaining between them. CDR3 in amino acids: CAIRQDTGTEAFF. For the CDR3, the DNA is TGTGCCATCAGACAAGACACGGGGACTGAAGCTTTCTTT.

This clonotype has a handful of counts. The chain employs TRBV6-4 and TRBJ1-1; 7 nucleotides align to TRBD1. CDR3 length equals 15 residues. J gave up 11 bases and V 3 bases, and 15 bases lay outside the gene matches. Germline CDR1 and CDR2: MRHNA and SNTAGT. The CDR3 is CASSEPKTGFERAFF. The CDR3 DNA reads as TGTGCCAGCAGTGAACCCAAGACAGGGTTTGAGCGTGCTTTCTTT.

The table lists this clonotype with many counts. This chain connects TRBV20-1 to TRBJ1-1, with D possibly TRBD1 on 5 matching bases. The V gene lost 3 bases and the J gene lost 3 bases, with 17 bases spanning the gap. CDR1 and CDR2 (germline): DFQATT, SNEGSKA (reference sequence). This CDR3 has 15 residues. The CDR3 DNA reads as TGCAGTGCTAGGGGCCTCAGGGAGCTTGACACTGAAGCTTTCTTT. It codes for CSARGLRELDTEAFF.

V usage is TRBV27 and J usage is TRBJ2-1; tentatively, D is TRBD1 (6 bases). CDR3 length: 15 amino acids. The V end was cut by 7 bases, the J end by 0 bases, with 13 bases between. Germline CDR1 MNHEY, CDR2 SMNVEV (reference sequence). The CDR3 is CASKQGQSSYNEQFF. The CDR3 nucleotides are TGTGCCAGCAAACAAGGACAGAGCTCCTACAATGAGCAGTTCTTC.

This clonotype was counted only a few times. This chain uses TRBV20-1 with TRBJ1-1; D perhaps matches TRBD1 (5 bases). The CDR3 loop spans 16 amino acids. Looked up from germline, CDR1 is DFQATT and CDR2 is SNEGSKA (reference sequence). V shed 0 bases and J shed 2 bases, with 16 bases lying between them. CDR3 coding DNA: TGCAGTGCTAGAGATTCCGTCGGGGGGGGAAACACTGAAGCTTTCTTT. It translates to CSARDSVGGGNTEAFF.

The CDR3 protein is CASSYRGGRTYTGELFF. The CDR3 nucleotides are TGTGCCAGCAGTTATAGAGGGGGGCGGACTTACACCGGGGAGCTGTTTTTT. The chain is built from TRBV6-5 and TRBJ2-2; D is perhaps TRBD1 or TRBD2 (6 bases each). The V end lost 3 bases, the J end lost 3 bases, and 17 bases lay between the germline ends. The CDR3 totals 17 residues. CDR1 and CDR2 from the germline V gene are MNHEY and SVGAGI.

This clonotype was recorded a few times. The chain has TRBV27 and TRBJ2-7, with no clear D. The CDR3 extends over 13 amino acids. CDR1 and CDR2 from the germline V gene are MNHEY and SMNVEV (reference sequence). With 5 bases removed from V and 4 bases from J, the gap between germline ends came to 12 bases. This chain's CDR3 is CASSPNNGYEQYF. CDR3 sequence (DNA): TGTGCCAGCAGTCCAAATAACGGATACGAGCAGTACTTC.

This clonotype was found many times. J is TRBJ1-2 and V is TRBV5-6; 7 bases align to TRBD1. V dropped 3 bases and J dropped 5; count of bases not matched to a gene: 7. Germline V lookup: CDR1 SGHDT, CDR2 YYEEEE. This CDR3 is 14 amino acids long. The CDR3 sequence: CASSYGTDFYGYTF. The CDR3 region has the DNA TGTGCCAGCAGCTATGGGACAGACTTTTATGGCTACACCTTC. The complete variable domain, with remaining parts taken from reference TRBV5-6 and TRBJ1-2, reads DAGVTQSPTHLIKTRGQQVTLRCSPKSGHDTVSWYQQALGQGPQFIFQYYEEEERQRGNFPDRFSGHQFPNYSSELNVNALLLGDSALYLCASSYGTDFYGYTFGSGTRLTVV.

As DNA, the CDR3 is TGTGCCAGCGCCGACCGGAGGGAGTATGGCTACACCTTC. This sequence encodes CASADRREYGYTF. This rearrangement joins TRBV27 to TRBJ1-2; D unclear. V lost 8 bases to trimming and J lost 5 bases, with 15 bases between them. The CDR3 runs 13 residues. CDR1 and CDR2 (germline): MNHEY, SMNVEV (reference sequence).

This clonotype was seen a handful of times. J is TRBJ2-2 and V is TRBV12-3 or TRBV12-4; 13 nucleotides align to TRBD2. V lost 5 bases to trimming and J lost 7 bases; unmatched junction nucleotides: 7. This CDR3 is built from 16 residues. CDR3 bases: TGTGCCAGCAGTACCACTAGCGGGGGGGCTAACGGGGAGCTGTTTTTT. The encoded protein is CASSTTSGGANGELFF.

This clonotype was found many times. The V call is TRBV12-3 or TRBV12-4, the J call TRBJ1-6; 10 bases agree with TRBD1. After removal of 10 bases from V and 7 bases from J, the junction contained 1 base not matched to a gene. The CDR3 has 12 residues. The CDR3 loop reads CATTGGNSPLHF. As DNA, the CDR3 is TGTGCCACGACAGGGGGCAATTCACCCCTCCACTTT.

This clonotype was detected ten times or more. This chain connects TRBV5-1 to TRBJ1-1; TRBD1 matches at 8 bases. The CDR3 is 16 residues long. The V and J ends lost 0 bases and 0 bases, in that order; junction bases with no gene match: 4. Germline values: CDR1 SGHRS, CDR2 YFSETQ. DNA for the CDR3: TGCGCCAGCAGCTTGGCCGAGACAGGGGTGAACACTGAAGCTTTCTTT. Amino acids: CASSLAETGVNTEAFF.

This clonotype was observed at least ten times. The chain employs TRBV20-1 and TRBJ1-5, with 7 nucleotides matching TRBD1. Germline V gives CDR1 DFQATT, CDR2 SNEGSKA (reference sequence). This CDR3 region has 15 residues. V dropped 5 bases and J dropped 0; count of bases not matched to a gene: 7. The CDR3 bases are TGCAGTGCTCTGAGACAGGGATATAGCAATCAGCCCCAGCATTTT. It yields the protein CSALRQGYSNQPQHF.

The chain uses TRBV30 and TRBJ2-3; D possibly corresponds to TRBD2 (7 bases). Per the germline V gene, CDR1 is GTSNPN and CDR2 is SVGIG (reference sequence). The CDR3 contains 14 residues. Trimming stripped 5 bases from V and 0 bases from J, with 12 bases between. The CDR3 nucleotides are TGTGCCTGGTCGGGCGGGGGCAGCACAGATACGCAGTATTTT. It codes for CAWSGGGSTDTQYF.

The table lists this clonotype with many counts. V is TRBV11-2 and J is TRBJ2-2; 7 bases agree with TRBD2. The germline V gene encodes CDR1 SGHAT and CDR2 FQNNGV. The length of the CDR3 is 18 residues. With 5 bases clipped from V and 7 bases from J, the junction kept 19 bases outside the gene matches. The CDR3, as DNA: TGTGCCAGCAGCGAACGCCCATCTAGCGGACTTGCTTTCGGGGAGCTGTTTTTT. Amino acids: CASSERPSSGLAFGELFF.

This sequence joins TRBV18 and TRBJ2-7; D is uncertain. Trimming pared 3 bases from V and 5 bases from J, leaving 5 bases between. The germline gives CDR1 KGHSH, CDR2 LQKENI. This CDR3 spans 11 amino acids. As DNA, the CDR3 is TGTGCCAGCTCACCCAGCGACGAGCAGTACTTC. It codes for CASSPSDEQYF.

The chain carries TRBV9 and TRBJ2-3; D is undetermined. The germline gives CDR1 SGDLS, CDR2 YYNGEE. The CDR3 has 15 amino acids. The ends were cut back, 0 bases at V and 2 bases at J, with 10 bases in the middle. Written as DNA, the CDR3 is TGTGCCAGCAGCGTAGTCCCACAGCACACAGATACGCAGTATTTT. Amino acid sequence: CASSVVPQHTDTQYF.

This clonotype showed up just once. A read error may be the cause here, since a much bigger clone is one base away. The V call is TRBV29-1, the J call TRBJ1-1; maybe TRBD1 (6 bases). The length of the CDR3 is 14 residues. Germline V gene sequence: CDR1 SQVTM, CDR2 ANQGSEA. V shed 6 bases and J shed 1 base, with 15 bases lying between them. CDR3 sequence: CSVASGGGNTEAFF. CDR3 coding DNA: TGCAGCGTCGCATCCGGAGGGGGGAACACTGAAGCTTTCTTT.

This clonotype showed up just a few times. This CDR3 reads CASSPGQANNSPLHF. The CDR3 nucleotides read TGTGCCAGCTCCCCCGGACAGGCGAATAATTCACCCCTCCACTTT. The genes are TRBV2 and TRBJ1-6; 7 nucleotides agree with TRBD1. Per the germline V gene, CDR1 is SNHLY and CDR2 is FYNNEI. V was clipped by 8 bases and J by 5 bases; unmatched bases: 9. This CDR3 is 15 amino acids long.